The 2 T cell receptor beta chains below come from one sample, sequenced in a study of molecular identifiers for immune sequencing clone quantification (dated by TCRdb to the late 2010s). The library was prepared using PCR. Sequencing took place on an Illumina HiSeq 4000. Starting from the raw public reads, TCRdb applied fastp trimming at Q25, assembled clones with MiXCR and retained in-frame beta chains. Merged by CDR3 protein, the rows form single entries marked with the most common genes and DNA. The sample has 7,500 to 9,500 distinct CDR3 sequences on record, approximately 15% of them singletons. The ten biggest clones cover approximately 1.6% of the sample. Sequencing was performed on naive CD8+ T cells from blood, with Jurkat cell RNA spiked in. The intended sense of this specimen's cell subset or site label: FACS-sorted CD8+CD4-CCR7+CD45RA+ naive T cells. Every receptor here comes from a human donor in good health. Some libraries in this study had Jurkat cell RNA spiked in.

This clonotype is classed as medium-sized (0.01 to 0.1%). The chain uses TRBV6-1 and TRBJ2-7; the D gene is possibly TRBD1 (6 bases). The germline V gene encodes CDR1 MNHNS and CDR2 SASEGT. This CDR3 region has 12 residues. V shed 1 base and J shed 6 bases, with 7 bases lying between them. The CDR3 nucleotides read TGTGCCAGCAGTGAAGTAGGGGGCGAGCAGTACTTC. Its protein is CASSEVGGEQYF.

This clonotype was seen at least ten times. For the CDR3, the DNA is TGTGCCAGCAGTGAAAGAGTAAATGAGCAGTTCTTC. Protein sequence: CASSERVNEQFF. V gene TRBV25-1 combines with J gene TRBJ2-1; unclear D gene. The V gene lost 2 bases and the J gene lost 7 bases, with 6 bases spanning the gap. This CDR3 is built from 12 residues. Germline assignment: CDR1 MGHDK and CDR2 SYGVNS.